The 24 T cell receptor beta chains below were found in one sample sequenced in a study of CD8+CD57+ T cells in acquired aplastic anemia. Genomic DNA templated the TCR beta VDJ and CDR3 profiling. TCRdb itself ran the reads through MiXCR, one entry per CDR3 protein. The data show some 220,000 distinct CDR3 sequences, 34% seen once. Sample: sorted CD4+, CD8+, or CD8+CD57+ T cells (not recorded which) from PBMCs. These receptors were obtained from a human donor in good health, serving as a control.

This clonotype has just a few counts. This chain links TRBV20-1 with TRBJ2-7; 7 bases agree with TRBD1. Germline trimming cut 3 bases from V and 0 bases from J; bases unmatched to any gene: 5. Germline values: CDR1 DFQATT, CDR2 SNEGSKA (reference sequence). The CDR3 is 14 residues long. CDR3 in DNA: TGCAGTGCTAGTAAGGGGGCGATCTCCTACGAGCAGTACTTC. Protein sequence: CSASKGAISYEQYF.

In this sample, this clonotype turned up many times. The J gene is TRBJ2-7, the V gene TRBV6-1; TRBD2 is a possible D gene (7 bases). Trimming shortened V by 6 bases and J by 1 base, and 13 bases separated the two germline ends. The CDR3 is 14 amino acids. Looked up from germline, CDR1 is MNHNS and CDR2 is SASEGT. CDR3 nucleotide sequence: TGTGCCAGCAGACAAGGGGGGGCATCCTACGAGCAGTACTTC. This codes for CASRQGGASYEQYF.

By its share, this clonotype is medium-sized. The genes are TRBV19 and TRBJ1-6; D possibly corresponds to TRBD1 (6 bases). The CDR3 covers 13 residues. V lost 3 bases to trimming and J lost 14 bases, with 14 bases between them. Germline V CDR1 and CDR2: LNHDA, SQIVND (reference sequence). CDR3 in amino acids: CASSIRGAEALHF. CDR3 nucleotides: TGTGCCAGTAGTATTCGGGGGGCAGAGGCCCTCCACTTT.

This rearrangement joins TRBV7-9 to TRBJ1-2, with D possibly being TRBD1 (6 bases). In germline, CDR1 is SEHNR, CDR2 FQNEAQ (reference sequence). Trimming stripped 6 bases from V and 7 bases from J, with 12 bases between. The CDR3 sequence is 12 residues long. In nucleotides, the CDR3 is TGTGCCAGCAGTTACAAGGGGGTTGGCTACACCTTC. Translation gives CASSYKGVGYTF.

This clonotype appeared many times. The rearrangement joins TRBV5-1 to TRBJ2-7, with D perhaps TRBD1 (5 bases). CDR3 length: 14 residues. Germline V CDR1 and CDR2: SGHRS, YFSETQ. V was shortened by 5 bases and J by 0 bases, with 12 bases between the two germline ends. CDR3 DNA: TGCGCCAGCAGAAGGGGAATGGGCTCCTACGAGCAGTACTTC. Amino acids: CASRRGMGSYEQYF.

This clonotype was seen at least ten times. The chain joins TRBV2 to TRBJ1-4; 8 nucleotides line up with TRBD1. V was pared by 4 bases and J by 8 bases, with 6 bases of the junction left unmatched. Germline CDR1 is SNHLY and CDR2 is FYNNEI. CDR3 size: 14 residues. The DNA for the CDR3 is TGTGCCAGCAGTGTGGAAGGACAGGGAGAAAAACTGTTTTTT. This sequence encodes CASSVEGQGEKLFF.

This clonotype has ten or more counts. The V and J genes are TRBV2 and TRBJ1-2; weak D call: TRBD1 (5 bases). The CDR3 is made up of 13 amino acids. Germline V lookup: CDR1 SNHLY, CDR2 FYNNEI. The V end lost 3 bases, the J end lost 8 bases, and 13 bases lay between the germline ends. In nucleotides, the CDR3 is TGTGCCAGCAGTGATCCTGGGACGAACGGCTACACCTTC. It specifies CASSDPGTNGYTF.

The chain recombines TRBV7-6 with TRBJ1-5, with unresolved D. In germline, CDR1 is SGHVS, CDR2 FNYEAQ. The germline V and J ends were trimmed by 3 bases and 6 bases, with 9 bases remaining between them. This CDR3 comprises 13 residues. The CDR3, as DNA: TGTGCCAGCAGCTTCAGGACTTCTCAGCCCCAGCATTTT. It codes for CASSFRTSQPQHF.

This clonotype was seen at least ten times. CDR3 residues: CASARGRETQYF. For the CDR3, the DNA is TGTGCCAGCGCCCGCGGGAGGGAGACCCAGTACTTC. The genes are TRBV7-8 and TRBJ2-5; 8 bases line up with TRBD2. The CDR3 length is 12 residues. With V trimmed by 8 bases and J by 5 bases, 4 bases remained unmatched. Germline CDR1 and CDR2: SGHVS and FQNEAQ.

This clonotype occurred many times. The V call is TRBV7-9, the J call TRBJ2-5; D is unresolved. V was pared by 3 bases and J by 1 base, with 6 bases between. The CDR3 is 13 residues long. Germline V gene lookup returns CDR1 SEHNR and CDR2 FQNEAQ (reference sequence). The CDR3 is CASSFDTQETQYF. The CDR3 DNA follows: TGTGCCAGCAGCTTTGACACCCAAGAGACCCAGTACTTC.

In this sample, this clonotype turned up many times. This rearrangement joins TRBV11-2 to TRBJ1-2, with D possibly TRBD1 on 5 matching bases. This CDR3 has 12 amino acids. Germline V gene lookup returns CDR1 SGHAT and CDR2 FQNNGV. Trimming left V 8 bases short and J 3 bases short, with 10 bases between. CDR3 in DNA: TGTGCCAGCTCGCAGGGATACTATGGCTACACCTTC. This encodes CASSQGYYGYTF.

This clonotype has just a few counts. The chain has TRBV3-1 and TRBJ2-3; D is tentatively TRBD1 or TRBD2 (5 bases each). The CDR3 consists of 16 residues. V lost 4 bases and J 3 bases, leaving 17 bases between the germline ends. Germline lookup yields CDR1 LGHDT and CDR2 YNNKEL (reference sequence). The CDR3 sequence is CASSPSGGGWTDTQYF. For the CDR3, the DNA is TGTGCCAGCAGCCCCTCCGGTGGGGGTTGGACAGATACGCAGTATTTT.

As for this clonotype: It is likely a read error, because the conserved phenylalanine at the end of the CDR3 is missing. The chain couples TRBV9 to TRBJ2-1; TRBD2 aligns across 12 bases. Germline V lookup: CDR1 SGDLS, CDR2 YYNGEE. CDR3 length: 18 residues. In nucleotides, the CDR3 is TGTGCCAGCAGCGTAGCTGGGACTAGCGGGCCCTCCTACAGTGAGCAGTTCCTC. Residues: CASSVAGTSGPSYSEQFL.

This clonotype came up a few times. V is TRBV10-3 and J is TRBJ1-3, with TRBD1 as a possible D gene (6 bases). V was pared by 10 bases and J by 1 base, with 17 bases between. Germline values: CDR1 ENHRY, CDR2 SYGVKD. There are 15 residues in the CDR3. In DNA, the CDR3 is TGTGCCAGCACGGAGAGGGGGGCTTCTGGAAACACCATATATTTT. Its translation is CASTERGASGNTIYF.

V and J are TRBV6-2 or TRBV6-3 and TRBJ2-5; D possibly matches TRBD1 or TRBD2 (5 bases each). The V gene's germline CDR1 is MNHEY and CDR2 SVGEGT. V was clipped by 2 bases and J by 6 bases, with 22 bases between them. This CDR3 is 17 amino acids long. Written as DNA, the CDR3 is TGTGCCAGCAGTTACGACAATTACGGGACCGGGGAAAAGACCCAGTACTTC. This sequence encodes CASSYDNYGTGEKTQYF.

The genes are TRBV7-8 and TRBJ2-2; TRBD1 or TRBD2 may be the D gene (6 bases each). This CDR3 region has 16 residues. V was pared by 5 bases and J by 1 base, with 14 bases between. Germline V gene lookup returns CDR1 SGHVS and CDR2 FQNEAQ. The CDR3 coding sequence is TGTGCCAGCAGCCAAGGGGGACTCATGAACACCGGGGAGCTGTTTTTT. It codes for CASSQGGLMNTGELFF. Using reference TRBV7-8 and TRBJ2-2 for the parts outside the CDR3, the full variable domain is GAGVSQSPRYKVAKRGQDVALRCDPISGHVSLFWYQQALGQGPEFLTYFQNEAQLDKSGLPSDRFFAERPEGSVSTLKIQRTQQEDSAVYLCASSQGGLMNTGELFFGEGSRLTVL.

This clonotype has a count of ten or more. The chain uses TRBV19 and TRBJ1-3; a weak D match, TRBD1 (6 bases). This CDR3 spans 16 amino acids. Trimming took off 3 bases at V and 4 bases at J, with 16 bases between the two ends. Germline V lookup: CDR1 LNHDA, CDR2 SQIVND (reference sequence). CDR3 loop: CASSIRGQGKGNTIYF. The CDR3 bases are TGTGCCAGTAGTATCCGGGGGCAGGGCAAAGGAAACACCATATATTTT.

Worth noting for this clonotype: A much larger clone lies one base from this, so it may be a read error. The CDR3 region has the DNA TGTGCCAGCAGCGTAGCTGGCGGGAGAATGGAAGAGACCCAGTACTTC. Translated, it gives CASSVAGGRMEETQYF. The chain recombines TRBV9 with TRBJ2-5; TRBD2 agrees at 7 bases. Germline CDR1 SGDLS, CDR2 YYNGEE. The J segment lost 3 bases and the V segment lost 0 bases, leaving 8 bases of the junction unmatched. This CDR3 region has 16 residues.

V is TRBV12-3 or TRBV12-4 and J is TRBJ2-5, with 7 bases identical to TRBD2. Trimming at V came to 3 bases and at J to 2 bases, leaving 9 bases not matched to a gene. The CDR3 runs to 16 residues. CDR3 bases: TGTGCCAGCAGTTTTGGTGGCGGGAGTTCACAAGAGACCCAGTACTTC. Protein: CASSFGGGSSQETQYF.

This clonotype was observed many times. CDR3 sequence: CATSEPGPRSNEQFF. CDR3 DNA sequence: TGTGCCACCAGTGAGCCGGGACCACGATCAAATGAGCAGTTCTTC. The chain links TRBV24-1 to TRBJ2-1; D is possibly TRBD1 or TRBD2 (5 bases each). CDR1 is KGHDR, CDR2 SFDVKD, per germline. V was trimmed by 4 bases and J by 7 bases, leaving 16 bases between them. CDR3 size: 15 residues.

The J gene is TRBJ1-5, the V gene TRBV27, with a weak D call TRBD1 (6 bases). The germline gives CDR1 MNHEY, CDR2 SMNVEV (reference sequence). V lost 8 bases and J lost 3, with 14 bases in between. The length of the CDR3 is 14 residues. Here the CDR3 DNA reads TGTGCCAGCGCTCCAAACAGGGTCAATCAGCCCCAGCATTTT. Translated: CASAPNRVNQPQHF.

The V gene is TRBV6-1, the J gene TRBJ1-1, with D possibly TRBD1 on 5 matching bases. The germline V gene has CDR1 MNHNS and CDR2 SASEGT. This CDR3 has 13 residues. Trimming pared 7 bases from V and 3 bases from J, leaving 12 bases between. CDR3 region: CASTAGIYTEAFF. The CDR3 DNA sequence: TGTGCCAGCACCGCAGGGATCTACACTGAAGCTTTCTTT.

This clonotype has at least ten counts. The chain couples TRBV10-3 to TRBJ1-5; D uncertain. The germline V gene has CDR1 ENHRY and CDR2 SYGVKD. V shed 4 bases and J shed 5 bases, with 18 bases lying between them. The CDR3 extends over 16 amino acids. In DNA, the CDR3 is TGTGCCATCAGTGGGACGGCTCCCAACACCGATCAGCCCCAGCATTTT. It specifies CAISGTAPNTDQPQHF.

The gene calls are TRBV5-6 and TRBJ2-5; perhaps D is TRBD1 or TRBD2 (5 bases each). The CDR3 runs to 13 residues. V lost 3 bases and J 4 bases, leaving 10 bases between the germline ends. Germline V lookup: CDR1 SGHDT, CDR2 YYEEEE. The CDR3 protein is CASSWGTGETQYF. CDR3 in DNA: TGTGCCAGCAGCTGGGGGACGGGAGAGACCCAGTACTTC.